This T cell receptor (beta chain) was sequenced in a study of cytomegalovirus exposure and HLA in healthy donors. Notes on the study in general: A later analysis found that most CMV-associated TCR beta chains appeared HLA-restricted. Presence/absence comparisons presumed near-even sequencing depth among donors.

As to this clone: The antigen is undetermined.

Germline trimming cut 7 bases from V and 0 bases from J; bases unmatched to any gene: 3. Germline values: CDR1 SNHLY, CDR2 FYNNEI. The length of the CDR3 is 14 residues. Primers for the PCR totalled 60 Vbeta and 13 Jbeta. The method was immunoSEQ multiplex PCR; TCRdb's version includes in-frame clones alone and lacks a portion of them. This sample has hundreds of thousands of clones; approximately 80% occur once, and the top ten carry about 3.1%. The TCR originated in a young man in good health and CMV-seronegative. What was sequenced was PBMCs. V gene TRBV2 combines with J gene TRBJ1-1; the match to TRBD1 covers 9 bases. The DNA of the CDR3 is TGTGCCAGCAATGACAGGGGGATGAACACTGAAGCTTTCTTT. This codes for CASNDRGMNTEAFF.